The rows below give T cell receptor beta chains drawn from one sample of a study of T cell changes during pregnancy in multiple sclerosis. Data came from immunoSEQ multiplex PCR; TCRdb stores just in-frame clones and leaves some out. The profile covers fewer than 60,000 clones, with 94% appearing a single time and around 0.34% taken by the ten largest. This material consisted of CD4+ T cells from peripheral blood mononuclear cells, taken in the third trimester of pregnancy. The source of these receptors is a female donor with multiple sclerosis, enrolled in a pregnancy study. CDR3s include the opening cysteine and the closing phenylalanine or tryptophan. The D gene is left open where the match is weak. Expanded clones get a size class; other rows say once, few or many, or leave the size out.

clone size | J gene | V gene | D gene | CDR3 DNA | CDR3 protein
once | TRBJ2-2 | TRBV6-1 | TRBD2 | TGTGCCAGCAGTGCCGGGACTAGAGCTTACACCGGGGAGCTGTTTTTT | CASSAGTRAYTGELFF
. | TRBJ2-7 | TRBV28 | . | TGTGCCAGCAGTTTATACAGCTACGAGCAGTACTTC | CASSLYSYEQYF
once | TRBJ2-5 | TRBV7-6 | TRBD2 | TGTGCCAGCAGCTCTAGCGGGAGGGCGGAAGAGACCCAGTACTTC | CASSSSGRAEETQYF
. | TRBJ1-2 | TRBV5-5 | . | TGTGCCAGCAGCTTGGACCCACAGGCGGGGAACTATGGCTACACCTTC | CASSLDPQAGNYGYTF
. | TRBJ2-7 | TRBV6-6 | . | TGTGCCAGCAGCCGAACAGTCTCCTACGAGCAGTACTTC | CASSRTVSYEQYF
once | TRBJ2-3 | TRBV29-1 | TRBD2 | TGCAGCGCTAGAGAATGGGGACTAGCGGGGAACACAGATACGCAGTATTTT | CSAREWGLAGNTDTQYF
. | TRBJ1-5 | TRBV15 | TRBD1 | TGTGCCACCAGCAGGTCACAGGGGATTGGTCAGCCCCAGCATTTT | CATSRSQGIGQPQHF
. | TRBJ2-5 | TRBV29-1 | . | TGCAGCGTCGAGAACAGGGAGACCCAGTACTTC | CSVENRETQYF
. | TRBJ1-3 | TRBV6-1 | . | TGTGCCAGCAGTGAATGGCGGGCCACGGTGAGCTCTGGAAACACCATATATTTT | CASSEWRATVSSGNTIYF
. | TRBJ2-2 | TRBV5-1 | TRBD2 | TGCGCCAGCAGCTCCGGGGATAGCGGGACCGGGGAGCTGTTTTTT | CASSSGDSGTGELFF
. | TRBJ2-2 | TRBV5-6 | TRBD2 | TGTGCCAGCAGCTTGGAGGGATCCCTTAGCGGGAGAGACACCGGGGAGCTGTTTTTT | CASSLEGSLSGRDTGELFF
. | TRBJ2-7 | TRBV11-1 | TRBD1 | TGTGCCAGCCCAAATGAGCCGGGACAGGGTAAAGGCTACGAGCAGTACTTC | CASPNEPGQGKGYEQYF
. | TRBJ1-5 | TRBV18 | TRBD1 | TGTGCCAGCTCACCACAGCAGGGGGCCGGATCAATTAGCAATCAGCCCCAGCATTTT | CASSPQQGAGSISNQPQHF
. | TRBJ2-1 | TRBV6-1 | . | TGTGCCAGCAGACCCCCTGGAGGGCTTTACAATGAGCAGTTCTTC | CASRPPGGLYNEQFF
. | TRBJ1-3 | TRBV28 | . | TGTGCCAGCAGTTTTGGGGGCAGATGGGCCCCAGAAACCCACACCATATATTTT | CASSFGGRWAPETHTIYF
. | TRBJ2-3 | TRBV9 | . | TGTGCCAGCAGCGGATCTACGGACAGCAAGACTGCTAGCACAGATACGCAGTATTTT | CASSGSTDSKTASTDTQYF
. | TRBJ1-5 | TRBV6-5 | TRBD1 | TGTGCCAGCGGAAGGGGGCTTCAGCCCCAGCATTTT | CASGRGLQPQHF
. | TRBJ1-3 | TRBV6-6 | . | TGTGCCAGCTCCACCAGGGGAAGAGTTGGAAACACCATATATTTT | CASSTRGRVGNTIYF
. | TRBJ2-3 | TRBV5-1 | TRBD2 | TGCGCCAGCAGCTTAGGTAGCGGGGGAGATACGCAGTATTTT | CASSLGSGGDTQYF
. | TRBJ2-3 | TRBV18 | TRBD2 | TGTGCCAGCTCACCACGACCCGGGACTAGCGGGAGGGGAGCAGATACGCAGTATTTT | CASSPRPGTSGRGADTQYF
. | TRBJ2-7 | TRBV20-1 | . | TGCAGTTCGGGGGATACCTACGAGCAGTACTTC | CSSGDTYEQYF
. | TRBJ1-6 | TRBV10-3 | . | TGTGCCATCAGTGCGGTGGTGGATTCACCCCTCCACTTT | CAISAVVDSPLHF
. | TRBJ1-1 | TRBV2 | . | TGTGCCAGCAGTGAAGTCGTTGTTGAAGCTTTCTTT | CASSEVVVEAFF
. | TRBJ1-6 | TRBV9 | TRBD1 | TGTGCCAGCAGCGTAGATGCCTTAGGGACAGGACGAAATTCACCCCTCCACTTT | CASSVDALGTGRNSPLHF
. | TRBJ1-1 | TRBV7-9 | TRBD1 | TGTGCCAGCAGCTTAGCGGGACAGGGGACGACTGAAGCTTTCTTT | CASSLAGQGTTEAFF
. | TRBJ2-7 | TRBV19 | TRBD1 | TGTGCCAGTAGTACACAGGGGGATATAACCTACGAGCAGTACTTC | CASSTQGDITYEQYF
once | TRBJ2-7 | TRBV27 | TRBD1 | TGTGCCACACAGCAGGCCGGGACAGGGCCCTACGAGCAGTACTTC | CATQQAGTGPYEQYF
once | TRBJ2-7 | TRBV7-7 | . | TGTGCCAGCAGCTTAGGGCTAGGTGGCGAGCAGTACTTC | CASSLGLGGEQYF
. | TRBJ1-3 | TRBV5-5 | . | TGTGCCAGCAGGACATTTGTGGGCTCTGGAAACACCATATATTTT | CASRTFVGSGNTIYF
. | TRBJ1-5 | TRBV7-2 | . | TGTGCCAGCAGCCTCAGGGAGGGCTATGTTCAGCCCCAGCATTTT | CASSLREGYVQPQHF
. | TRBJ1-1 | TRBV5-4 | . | TGTGCCAGCAGCTATCACGCAGGGTATGACACTGAAGCTTTCTTT | CASSYHAGYDTEAFF